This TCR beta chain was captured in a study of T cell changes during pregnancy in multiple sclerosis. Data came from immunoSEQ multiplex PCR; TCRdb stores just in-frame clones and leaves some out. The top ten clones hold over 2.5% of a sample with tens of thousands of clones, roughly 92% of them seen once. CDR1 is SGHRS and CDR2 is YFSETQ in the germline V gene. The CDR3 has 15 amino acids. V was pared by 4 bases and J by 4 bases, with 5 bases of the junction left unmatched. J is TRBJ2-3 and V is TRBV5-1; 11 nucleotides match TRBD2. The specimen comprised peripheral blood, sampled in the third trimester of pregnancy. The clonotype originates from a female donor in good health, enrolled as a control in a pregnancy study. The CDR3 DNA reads TGCGCCAGCAGCGTCGGGACTAGCGGCGCAGATACGCAGTATTTT. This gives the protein CASSVGTSGADTQYF.